This T cell receptor (beta chain) stems from a study of high-grade serous ovarian cancer treatment subgroups. Overall study findings and caveats: Clonal relatedness tracked neoantigen level, and by trend copy number and mutation load. Repertoire similarity ranged about 0.1 to 0.85 between tumors of one patient. Spatial context was lost because tumors were sequenced in bulk.

Sequenced by immunoSEQ multiplex PCR; TCRdb stores in-frame clones only, minus some. The table shows roughly 4,500 clones, with around 63% occurring only once. The CDR3 extends over 15 amino acids. With 4 bases clipped from V and 2 bases from J, the junction kept 1 base outside the gene matches. Germline V lookup: CDR1 MNHNS, CDR2 SASEGT. As for this clone: What it binds is unknown.

The tumor samples were collected prior to definitive surgery or chemotherapy. The sequenced sample was tumor tissue. This TCR derives from a human donor with high-grade serous ovarian cancer. This chain links TRBV6-1 with TRBJ2-5; the match to TRBD2 covers 13 bases. The DNA for the CDR3 is TGTGCCAGCAGTGCGACTAGCGGGGGGCAAGAGACCCAGTACTTC. Protein product: CASSATSGGQETQYF.